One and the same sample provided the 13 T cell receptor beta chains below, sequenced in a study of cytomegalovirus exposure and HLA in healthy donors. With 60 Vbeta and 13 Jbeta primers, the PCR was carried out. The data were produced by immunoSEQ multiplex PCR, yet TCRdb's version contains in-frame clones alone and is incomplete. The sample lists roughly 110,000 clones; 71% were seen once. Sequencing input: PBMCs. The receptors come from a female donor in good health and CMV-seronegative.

The CDR3 sequence: CASSSPTSGSRNEQFF. CDR3 nucleotide sequence: TGTGCCAGCAGCTCCCCGACTAGCGGGAGTCGGAATGAGCAGTTCTTC. The genes are TRBV11-2 and TRBJ2-1, with TRBD2 matching over 12 bases. J gave up 7 bases and V 4 bases, and 8 bases lay outside the gene matches. Germline V gene lookup returns CDR1 SGHAT and CDR2 FQNNGV. CDR3 length equals 16 residues.

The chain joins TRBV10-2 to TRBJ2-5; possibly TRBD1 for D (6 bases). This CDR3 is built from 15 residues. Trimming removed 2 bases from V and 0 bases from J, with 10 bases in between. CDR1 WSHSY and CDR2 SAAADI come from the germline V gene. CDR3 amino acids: CASSEQQGNQETQYF. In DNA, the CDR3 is TGCGCCAGCAGTGAGCAACAGGGAAACCAAGAGACCCAGTACTTC.

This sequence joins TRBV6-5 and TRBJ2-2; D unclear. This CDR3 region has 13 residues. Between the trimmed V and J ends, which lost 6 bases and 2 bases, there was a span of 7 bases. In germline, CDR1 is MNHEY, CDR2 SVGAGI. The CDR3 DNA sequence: TGTGCCAGCAGAGCCTATAACACCGGGGAGCTGTTTTTT. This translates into CASRAYNTGELFF.

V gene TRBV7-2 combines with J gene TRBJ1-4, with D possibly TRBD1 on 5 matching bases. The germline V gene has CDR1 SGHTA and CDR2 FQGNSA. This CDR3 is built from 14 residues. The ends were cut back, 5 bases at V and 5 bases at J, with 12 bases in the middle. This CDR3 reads CASSQGLNNEKLFF. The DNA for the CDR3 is TGTGCCAGCAGCCAGGGACTGAACAATGAAAAACTGTTTTTT.

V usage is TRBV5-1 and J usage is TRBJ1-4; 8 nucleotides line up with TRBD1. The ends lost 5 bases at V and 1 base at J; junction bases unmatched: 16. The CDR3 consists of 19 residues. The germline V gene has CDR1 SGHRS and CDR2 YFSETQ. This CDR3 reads CASSSSRTGFKGTNEKLFF. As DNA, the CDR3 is TGCGCCAGCAGTTCCTCCAGGACAGGGTTTAAGGGAACTAATGAAAAACTGTTTTTT. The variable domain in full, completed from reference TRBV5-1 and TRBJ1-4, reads KAGVTQTPRYLIKTRGQQVTLSCSPISGHRSVSWYQQTPGQGLQFLFEYFSETQRNKGNFPGRFSGRQFSNSRSEMNVSTLELGDSALYLCASSSSRTGFKGTNEKLFFGSGTQLSVL.

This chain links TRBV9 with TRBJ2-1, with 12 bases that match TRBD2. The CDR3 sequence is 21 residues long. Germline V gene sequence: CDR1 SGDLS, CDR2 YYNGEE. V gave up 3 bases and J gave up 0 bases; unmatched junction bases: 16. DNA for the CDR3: TGTGCCAGCAGCGACCCCGGGACTAGCGGGCGTATAACGAGCTCCTACAATGAGCAGTTCTTC. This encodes CASSDPGTSGRITSSYNEQFF.

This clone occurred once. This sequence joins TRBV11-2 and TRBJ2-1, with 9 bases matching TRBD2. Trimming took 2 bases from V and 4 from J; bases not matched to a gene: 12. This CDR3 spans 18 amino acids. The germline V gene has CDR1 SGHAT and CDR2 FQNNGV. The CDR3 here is CASSLLGRGREGYNEQFF. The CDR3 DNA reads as TGTGCCAGCAGCTTACTGGGACGTGGGCGGGAGGGATACAATGAGCAGTTCTTC. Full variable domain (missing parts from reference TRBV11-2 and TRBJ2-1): EAGVAQSPRYKIIEKRQSVAFWCNPISGHATLYWYQQILGQGPKLLIQFQNNGVVDDSQLPKDRFSAERLKGVDSTLKIQPAKLEDSAVYLCASSLLGRGREGYNEQFFGPGTRLTVL.

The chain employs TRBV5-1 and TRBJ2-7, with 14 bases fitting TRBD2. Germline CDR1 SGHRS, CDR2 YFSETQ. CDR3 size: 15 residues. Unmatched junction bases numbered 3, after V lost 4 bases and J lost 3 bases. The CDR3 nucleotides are TGCGCCAGCAGCCCCGGACTAGCGGGAGGCTACGAGCAGTACTTC. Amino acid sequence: CASSPGLAGGYEQYF.

The CDR3 region is CASSPDRVSVRGYTF. The DNA for the CDR3 is TGTGCCAGTAGTCCCGACAGGGTGTCGGTTCGTGGCTACACCTTC. The genes are TRBV19 and TRBJ1-2, with TRBD1 matching over 7 bases. The V gene end was trimmed by 5 bases and the J gene end by 7 bases; junction bases not matched to a gene: 13. CDR1 is LNHDA and CDR2 is SQIVND in the germline V gene (reference sequence). CDR3 length equals 15 residues.

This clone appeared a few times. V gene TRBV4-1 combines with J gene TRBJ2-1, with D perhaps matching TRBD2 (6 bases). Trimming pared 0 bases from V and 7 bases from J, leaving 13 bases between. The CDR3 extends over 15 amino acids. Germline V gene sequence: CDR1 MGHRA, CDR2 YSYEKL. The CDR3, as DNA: TGCGCCAGCAGCCAAGATCTGGGCGGGATAAATGAGCAGTTCTTC. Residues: CASSQDLGGINEQFF.

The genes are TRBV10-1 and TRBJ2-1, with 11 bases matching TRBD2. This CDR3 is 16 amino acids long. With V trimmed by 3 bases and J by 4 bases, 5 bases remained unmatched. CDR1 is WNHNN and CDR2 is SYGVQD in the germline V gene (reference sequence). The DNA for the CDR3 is TGCGCCAGCAGTGATGGGGCTAGCGGGAGGTACAATGAGCAGTTCTTC. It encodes CASSDGASGRYNEQFF.

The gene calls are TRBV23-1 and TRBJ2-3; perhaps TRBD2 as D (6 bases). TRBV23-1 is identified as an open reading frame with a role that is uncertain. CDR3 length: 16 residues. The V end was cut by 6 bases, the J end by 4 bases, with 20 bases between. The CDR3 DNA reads TGCGCCAGCAGGCCCCCCGAGACTAGAACAGCAGATACGCAGTATTTT. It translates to CASRPPETRTADTQYF.

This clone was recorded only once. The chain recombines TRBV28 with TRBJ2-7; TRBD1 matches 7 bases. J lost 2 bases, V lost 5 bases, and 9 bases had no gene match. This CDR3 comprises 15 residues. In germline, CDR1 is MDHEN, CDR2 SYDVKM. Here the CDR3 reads CASSVTGTATYEQYF. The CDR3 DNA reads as TGTGCCAGCAGTGTCACCGGGACAGCCACCTACGAGCAGTACTTC.